Presented here are 2 T cell receptor beta chains from one specimen sequenced in a study of beta chain features in type 1 diabetes. Sequenced material consisted of expressed TCRB transcripts (all of the isolated RNA was reverse transcribed). Here immunoSEQ multiplex PCR was the method, and the copy in TCRdb shows in-frame clones only, minus some. Of 330,000 or so clones in the sample, 12% to 15% were seen once. Sequenced sample: central memory CD4+ T cells from blood. The receptors originated from a man in his thirties or forties in good health.

This clone was recorded a few times. This chain uses TRBV30 with TRBJ1-5, with 7 bases aligning to TRBD1. The CDR3 consists of 14 residues. The V gene end was trimmed by 2 bases and the J gene end by 3 bases; junction bases not matched to a gene: 4. Germline V CDR1 and CDR2: GTSNPN, SVGIG (reference sequence). The CDR3 protein is CAWSPGQNNQPQHF. The CDR3 DNA sequence: TGTGCCTGGAGTCCGGGACAGAACAATCAGCCCCAGCATTTT.

This clone has just a few counts. V is TRBV7-8 and J is TRBJ2-2; D unclear. Germline CDR1 is SGHVS and CDR2 is FQNEAQ. V was pared by 5 bases and J by 0 bases, with 13 bases between. This CDR3 comprises 16 residues. The CDR3 coding sequence is TGTGCCAGCAGCCGCCTTTCGCGGACGAACACCGGGGAGCTGTTTTTT. Its protein is CASSRLSRTNTGELFF. The whole variable domain, remainder taken from reference TRBV7-8 and TRBJ2-2, is GAGVSQSPRYKVAKRGQDVALRCDPISGHVSLFWYQQALGQGPEFLTYFQNEAQLDKSGLPSDRFFAERPEGSVSTLKIQRTQQEDSAVYLCASSRLSRTNTGELFFGEGSRLTVL.